The rows below give T cell receptor beta chains drawn from one sample of a study of blood T cell repertoires in COVID-19. Assay: immunoSEQ multiplex PCR; the TCRdb copy retains only in-frame clones and omits some. The table has 100,000 to 130,000 clones, around 92% seen once. The material sequenced was peripheral blood. The receptors come from a man aged 35-49 years with active or convalescent COVID-19. Both conserved end residues are part of each CDR3. D genes are given only for firm matches. Only some rows state a clone size, as once, few, many or a class for expanded clones.

>-|TRBV18|-|TRBJ2-7
TGTGCCAGCTCACCAGGGGCCAACTACGAGCAGTACTTC
CASSPGANYEQYF
>-|TRBV7-2|-|TRBJ1-2
TGTGCCAGCAGCTCCCAGGGTCGGGGCTACACCTTC
CASSSQGRGYTF
>-|TRBV19|TRBD2|TRBJ2-1
TGTGCCACCCAAGCGACTAGCGGGAGGGCACATGAGCAGTTCTTC
CATQATSGRAHEQFF
>-|TRBV7-2|-|TRBJ1-1
TGTGCCAGCAGCCCCGCCGGGACAATGAACACTGAAGCTTTCTTT
CASSPAGTMNTEAFF
>-|TRBV4-3|-|TRBJ2-1
TGCGCCAGCAGCCAATCTCGGGGCTCCTACAATGAGCAGTTCTTC
CASSQSRGSYNEQFF
>once|TRBV5-6|-|TRBJ1-5
TGTGCCAGCAGCCAGGGTAACCAGCCCCAGCATTTT
CASSQGNQPQHF
>few|TRBV18|TRBD1|TRBJ2-2
TGTGCCAGCTCGCAGGGGGCTGACGGGGAGCTGTTTTTT
CASSQGADGELFF
>-|TRBV19|TRBD2|TRBJ2-1
TGTGCCAGTATAGCGGGCCCCTACAATGAGCAGTTCTTC
CASIAGPYNEQFF
>-|TRBV10-2|-|TRBJ2-1
TGCGCCAGCAGTACGACTCTAACCTACAATGAGCAGTTCTTC
CASSTTLTYNEQFF
>-|TRBV2|TRBD1|TRBJ1-4
TGTGCCAGCCACGGGACAGCCTTTAGGGAAAAACTGTTTTTT
CASHGTAFREKLFF
>once|TRBV28|TRBD1|TRBJ1-2
TGTGCCAGCGGGACAGAGAACTATGGCTACACCTTC
CASGTENYGYTF
>-|TRBV12-5|TRBD1|TRBJ2-2
TGTGCTAGTGGTTTGGTAATGGACAGGGTAGGCGGGGAGCTGTTTTTT
CASGLVMDRVGGELFF
>-|TRBV28|TRBD1|TRBJ1-5
TGTGCCACCTCCCTTGGGGGACAGGGCGGCAATCAGCCCCAGCATTTT
CATSLGGQGGNQPQHF
>-|TRBV27|-|TRBJ1-1
TGTGCCAGCACCGTTCCGGGAGGCACTGAAGCTTTCTTT
CASTVPGGTEAFF
>-|TRBV15|TRBD2|TRBJ2-7
TGTGCCACCAGCAGAGTTCGGGGCGGGAGCCACGAGCAGTACTTC
CATSRVRGGSHEQYF
>-|TRBV10-3|TRBD1|TRBJ1-2
TGTGCCATCAGGGAACAGGGGGCCGGGGGCTACACCTTC
CAIREQGAGGYTF
>-|TRBV5-1|TRBD1|TRBJ2-5
TGCGCCAGCAGCCCGGGACAGGTCCCCCAAGAGACCCAGTACTTC
CASSPGQVPQETQYF
>-|TRBV28|-|TRBJ2-7
TGTGCCAGCGGTGGGAGTCTCGAGCAGTACTTC
CASGGSLEQYF
>-|TRBV18|-|TRBJ1-2
TGTGCCAGCTCACCACCGCGGGGGGAGGACTATGGCTACACCTTC
CASSPPRGEDYGYTF
>-|TRBV2|-|TRBJ1-2
TGTGCCAGCAGTGAAACAGGGACCTATGGCTACACCTTC
CASSETGTYGYTF
>-|TRBV19|TRBD1|TRBJ1-2
TGTGCCAGCGTAGGGGACAGAGCTACTGGCTACACCTTC
CASVGDRATGYTF
>many|TRBV7-9|-|TRBJ2-3
TGTGCCAGCAGCCCCAGAGGGCCAGATACGCAGTATTTT
CASSPRGPDTQYF
>-|TRBV7-9|TRBD1|TRBJ1-1
TGTGCCAGCAGCCTAGGGACAGATGAAGCTTTCTTT
CASSLGTDEAFF
>-|TRBV18|-|TRBJ2-7
TGTGCCAGCTCACCGTTCAACTACGAGCAGTACTTC
CASSPFNYEQYF
>-|TRBV7-9|-|TRBJ2-3
TGTGCCAGCAGTAACCTAGCGACCGTTAGCACAGATACGCAGTATTTT
CASSNLATVSTDTQYF
>-|TRBV6-2/TRBV6-3|-|TRBJ1-2
TGTGCCAGCAGTTACTCGATAATCGGGGACTATGGCTACACCTTC
CASSYSIIGDYGYTF
>-|TRBV27|-|TRBJ1-6
TGTGCCAGCAGTCCATTCAATTCACCCCTCCACTTT
CASSPFNSPLHF
>-|TRBV15|-|TRBJ2-7
TGTGCCACCAGCAGAGCGGGGAGTTCCTCCGAGCAGTACTTC
CATSRAGSSSEQYF
>-|TRBV30|-|TRBJ1-5
TGTGCCTGGGATACAGGGTTCGGTCGGAGCAATCAGCCCCAGCATTTT
CAWDTGFGRSNQPQHF
>-|TRBV4-1|TRBD1|TRBJ2-7
TGCGCCAGCAGCCAGGGGACAGGGTCGTGGGAGCAGTACTTC
CASSQGTGSWEQYF
>-|TRBV19|TRBD1|TRBJ2-1
TGTGCCAGTAGTATCCTACCGACAGGGAAAAATGAGCAGTTCTTC
CASSILPTGKNEQFF
>-|TRBV19|-|TRBJ1-1
TGTGCCAGTACCAACCAGGACAGATACCTATCTGGGGGGGTGAACACTGAAGCTTTCTTT
CASTNQDRYLSGGVNTEAFF
>-|TRBV5-1|TRBD1|TRBJ1-4
TGCGCCAGCAGTCCCGACAGGGGGCCTCAGCGGGGTGATGAAAAACTGTTTTTT
CASSPDRGPQRGDEKLFF
>-|TRBV7-3|-|TRBJ2-3
TGTGCCAGCAGCTTAACCAGGGAAGATACGCAGTATTTT
CASSLTREDTQYF
>-|TRBV28|-|TRBJ1-1
TGTGCCAGCTGGACACAGGTACGTACTGAAGCTTTCTTT
CASWTQVRTEAFF
>-|TRBV24-1|-|TRBJ2-6
TGTGCCACCAGTGACGGTAGATCCAACGTCCTGACTTTC
CATSDGRSNVLTF
>-|TRBV25-1|TRBD1|TRBJ1-5
TGTGCCAGCAGTGAATCTTTGACAGGGACCCAAAATCAGCCCCAGCATTTT
CASSESLTGTQNQPQHF